The 21 T cell receptor beta chains listed next were all sequenced from one sample in a study of blood T cell repertoires in COVID-19. Sequencing used immunoSEQ multiplex PCR; TCRdb keeps in-frame clones, though not all of them. The sample has about 220,000 clones, around 85% seen once; the top ten hold about 2.4%. Sequenced material: peripheral blood. Receptor source: a woman aged 70-85 years with COVID-19, enrolled during active disease.

The chain has TRBV6-5 and TRBJ1-5, with D perhaps TRBD1 (5 bases). V was pared by 7 bases and J by 0 bases, with 10 bases between. Germline assignment: CDR1 MNHEY and CDR2 SVGAGI. The CDR3 runs to 14 residues. The CDR3 loop is CASMGGVSNQPQHF. The CDR3 DNA reads TGTGCCAGCATGGGGGGAGTTAGCAATCAGCCCCAGCATTTT.

This clone was seen a few times. The rearrangement joins TRBV6-4 to TRBJ1-1; TRBD1 aligns across 8 bases. Per germline, CDR1 MRHNA and CDR2 SNTAGT. Trimming cost V 6 bases and J 6 bases; bases outside gene matches: 9. This CDR3 region has 14 residues. The CDR3 DNA reads TGTGCCAGCAGGCCGGACAGGGAAGGCGCTGAAGCTTTCTTT. Its protein product is CASRPDREGAEAFF.

The rearrangement uses TRBV3-1 (or the pseudogene TRBV3-2) and TRBJ2-1; TRBD2 matches 10 bases. V shed 7 bases and J 10 bases; nucleotides not matched to a gene: 10. The CDR3 runs to 14 residues. Germline CDR1 and CDR2: LGHDT and YNNKEL (reference sequence). CDR3 sequence: CASKRGGSVKEQFF. The CDR3 DNA reads as TGTGCCAGCAAGCGGGGGGGCAGTGTGAAAGAGCAGTTCTTC.

This clone was picked up one time. V is TRBV9 and J is TRBJ2-5; no clear D. V lost 3 bases and J lost 2, with 8 bases in between. CDR3 length: 13 residues. In germline, CDR1 is SGDLS, CDR2 YYNGEE. CDR3 residues: CASSALGQETQYF. The CDR3 coding sequence is TGTGCCAGCAGCGCTCTAGGACAAGAGACCCAGTACTTC.

The genes are TRBV9 and TRBJ2-6; 7 bases are a match to TRBD1. Germline V gene sequence: CDR1 SGDLS, CDR2 YYNGEE. V shed 4 bases, J shed 2 bases, and the junction held 6 bases outside the gene matches. The CDR3 is made up of 16 amino acids. The CDR3: CASSSRQGAGANVLTF. In nucleotides, the CDR3 is TGTGCCAGCAGCTCCCGACAGGGAGCTGGGGCCAACGTCCTGACTTTC.

This chain joins TRBV27 and TRBJ1-1, with 7 bases aligning to TRBD1. This CDR3 has 17 residues. With 6 bases clipped from V and 4 bases from J, the junction kept 17 bases outside the gene matches. Germline CDR1 MNHEY, CDR2 SMNVEV (reference sequence). The CDR3 loop reads CASRTNRGVYYSTEAFF. CDR3 DNA: TGTGCCAGCAGAACCAACAGGGGAGTCTATTATAGCACTGAAGCTTTCTTT.

J is TRBJ1-5 and V is TRBV19, with D maybe TRBD1 (6 bases). The CDR3 length is 14 residues. Trimming stripped 6 bases from V and 6 bases from J, with 15 bases between. The germline V gene has CDR1 LNHDA and CDR2 SQIVND (reference sequence). As DNA, the CDR3 is TGTGCCAGTAGCAATGGGCTAGGGGGTCAGCCCCAGCATTTT. The encoded protein is CASSNGLGGQPQHF.

The gene calls are TRBV7-9 and TRBJ1-3, with D uncertain. The CDR3 consists of 14 residues. V lost 0 bases and J lost 4, with 7 bases in between. From germline, CDR1 is SEHNR and CDR2 FQNEAQ (reference sequence). The CDR3 coding sequence is TGTGCCAGCAGCTTAGCGTACAGCGGAAACACCATATATTTT. The encoded protein is CASSLAYSGNTIYF.

The J gene is TRBJ1-4, the V gene TRBV19; D is unresolved. Germline CDR1 reads LNHDA; CDR2 reads SQIVND (reference sequence). V gave up 4 bases and J gave up 8 bases, with 11 bases separating them. This CDR3 is built from 13 residues. The CDR3 sequence is CASSTPTGEKLFF. CDR3 DNA sequence: TGTGCCAGTAGTACCCCGACGGGGGAAAAACTGTTTTTT.

This sequence joins TRBV5-1 and TRBJ1-1; 7 bases agree with TRBD1. Germline CDR1 SGHRS, CDR2 YFSETQ. After removal of 0 bases from V and 4 bases from J, the junction contained 9 bases not matched to a gene. There are 16 residues in the CDR3. The CDR3 region is CASSLDLRQGTTEAFF. CDR3 nucleotide sequence: TGCGCCAGCAGCTTGGACCTCCGACAGGGCACCACTGAAGCTTTCTTT.

The chain uses TRBV28 and TRBJ1-1; the match to TRBD1 covers 8 bases. J gave up 3 bases and V 4 bases, and 4 bases lay outside the gene matches. Germline CDR1 is MDHEN and CDR2 is SYDVKM. The CDR3 sequence is 14 residues long. The CDR3 spells CASSSQGDHTEAFF. The CDR3 DNA is TGTGCCAGCAGTTCACAGGGGGACCACACTGAAGCTTTCTTT.

CDR3 amino acids: CASSVGSGGSYNEQFF. CDR3 DNA sequence: TGTGCCAGCAGTGTCGGTAGCGGAGGCTCCTACAATGAGCAGTTCTTC. The chain carries TRBV6-4 and TRBJ2-1, with D possibly TRBD2 on 6 matching bases. CDR1 and CDR2 from the germline V gene are MRHNA and SNTAGT. Between the trimmed V and J ends, which lost 4 bases and 0 bases, there was a span of 13 bases. There are 16 residues in the CDR3.

The chain combines TRBV5-1 with TRBJ1-1, with 9 positions matching TRBD1. Trimming removed 4 bases from V and 1 base from J; junction bases left unmatched: 8. This CDR3 contains 16 residues. Germline V CDR1 and CDR2: SGHRS, YFSETQ. CDR3 amino acids: CASSISGTGQNTEAFF. In DNA, the CDR3 is TGCGCCAGCAGCATCTCCGGGACAGGGCAGAACACTGAAGCTTTCTTT.

The rearrangement uses TRBV6-2 or TRBV6-3 and TRBJ1-6, with D unclear. V was shortened by 2 bases and J by 0 bases, with 8 bases between the two germline ends. Germline V lookup: CDR1 MNHEY, CDR2 SVGEGT. This CDR3 has 16 residues. CDR3 protein: CASSYDGSSYNSPLHF. In nucleotides, the CDR3 is TGTGCCAGCAGTTACGACGGGAGCTCCTATAATTCACCCCTCCACTTT.

This clone was observed once. This chain joins TRBV3-1 (or the pseudogene TRBV3-2) and TRBJ2-7; D is possibly TRBD1 (6 bases). Trimming removed 3 bases at V and 4 bases at J, with 28 bases between. In germline, CDR1 is LGHDT, CDR2 YNNKEL (reference sequence). The CDR3 extends over 19 amino acids. CDR3 DNA sequence: TGTGCCAGCAGCCATCAGGTTTCTATTCATCAGGACAGTTCATACGAGCAGTACTTC. It is translated as CASSHQVSIHQDSSYEQYF.

The chain couples TRBV5-1 to TRBJ2-1, with 8 bases fitting TRBD1. The V gene's germline CDR1 is SGHRS and CDR2 YFSETQ. V shed 4 bases and J 3 bases; nucleotides not matched to a gene: 6. The CDR3 totals 15 residues. The chain's CDR3 is CASSPGQGNYNEQFF. The CDR3 region has the DNA TGCGCCAGCAGCCCCGGACAGGGTAACTACAATGAGCAGTTCTTC. Combining the CDR3 with reference TRBV5-1 and TRBJ2-1 gives the whole variable domain KAGVTQTPRYLIKTRGQQVTLSCSPISGHRSVSWYQQTPGQGLQFLFEYFSETQRNKGNFPGRFSGRQFSNSRSEMNVSTLELGDSALYLCASSPGQGNYNEQFFGPGTRLTVL.

As DNA, the CDR3 is TGTGCCAGCAGCCCGTTAGGGGGGGCCAATGAGCAGTTCTTC. This sequence encodes CASSPLGGANEQFF. J is TRBJ2-1 and V is TRBV7-3; TRBD2 is a possible D gene (7 bases). The CDR3 is made up of 14 amino acids. Germline CDR1 and CDR2: SGHTA and FQGTGA. V gave up 5 bases and J gave up 6 bases, with 14 bases separating them.

The rearrangement joins TRBV18 to TRBJ1-2, with D possibly matching TRBD1 (5 bases). CDR3 size: 14 residues. Between the trimmed V and J ends, which lost 5 bases and 5 bases, there was a span of 15 bases. In germline, CDR1 is KGHSH, CDR2 LQKENI. This CDR3 reads CASSGGTGEYGYTF. The CDR3 DNA reads as TGTGCCAGCTCAGGAGGGACGGGGGAGTATGGCTACACCTTC.

The chain links TRBV4-3 to TRBJ2-1, with 10 bases matching TRBD1. The germline V gene encodes CDR1 LGHNA and CDR2 YSLEER. The J segment lost 4 bases and the V segment lost 6 bases, leaving 3 bases of the junction unmatched. There are 14 residues in the CDR3. CDR3 amino acids: CASRPGQGYNEQFF. The CDR3 nucleotides are TGCGCCAGCAGACCGGGACAGGGGTACAATGAGCAGTTCTTC.

The rearrangement uses TRBV19 and TRBJ2-7, with a possible D match to TRBD1 (6 bases). The CDR3 totals 15 residues. Trimming left V 6 bases short and J 0 bases short, with 15 bases between. Germline loops: CDR1 LNHDA, CDR2 SQIVND (reference sequence). CDR3 region: CASSLNGQPSYEQYF. The CDR3 DNA sequence: TGTGCCAGTAGCCTAAACGGACAGCCCTCCTACGAGCAGTACTTC.

A remark on this clone: The same CDR3 also results from other DNA sequences found in this sample. The chain couples TRBV3-1 (or the pseudogene TRBV3-2) to TRBJ1-2; 7 bases map to TRBD1. The CDR3 consists of 13 residues. V shed 3 bases and J 4 bases; nucleotides not matched to a gene: 2. Per the germline V gene, CDR1 is LGHDT and CDR2 is YNNKEL (reference sequence). CDR3 sequence (DNA): TGTGCCAGCAGCCAGAGACAGGGCTATGGCTACACCTTC. Its translation is CASSQRQGYGYTF.